This TCR beta chain came from a study of T cells after posttransplantation cyclophosphamide. The method was immunoSEQ multiplex PCR; TCRdb's version includes in-frame clones alone and lacks a portion of them. The sample carries tens of thousands of clones, more than 70% recorded once. A marrow graft followed busulfan-fludarabine conditioning, with cyclophosphamide on days +3 and +4. V lost 0 bases to trimming and J lost 1 base, with 11 bases between them. This CDR3 is built from 16 residues. The germline V gene has CDR1 SGHRS and CDR2 YFSETQ. This chain joins TRBV5-1 and TRBJ2-1; no reliable D call. The material was CD4+ T cells sorted from blood, obtained roughly 2,000 days after a stem cell transplant with posttransplant cyclophosphamide. This TCR came from a female patient aged 35 to 55 who received an allogeneic stem cell transplant from a related donor, was CMV-positive, and had no GVHD. Some T cells may trace back to the graft donor. In DNA form, the CDR3 reads TGCGCCAGCAGCTTGGGGGCAGGTGGGTCCTACAATGAGCAGTTCTTC. Its translation: CASSLGAGGSYNEQFF.